This TCR beta chain was recovered during a study of T cell responses to AZD1222 COVID-19 vaccine. To note about this clone: Its antigen is currently unknown.

Study results and limitations: Close to half of spike-specific TCRs reportedly recognize unmutated variant regions. Seropositivity was recorded at baseline in only 6 or 7 AZD1222 recipients.

Assay: immunoSEQ multiplex PCR; the TCRdb copy retains only in-frame clones and omits some. Among about 160,000 clones listed, over 75% were seen once. V was trimmed by 4 bases and J by 10 bases, leaving 17 bases between them. Germline-derived CDR1 and CDR2 are LGHDT and YNNKEL (reference sequence). The CDR3 has 15 amino acids. This TCR was recovered from an adult who received the AZD1222 COVID-19 vaccine. The sample consisted of peripheral blood, taken 28 days after the second AZD1222 dose. V and J are TRBV3-1 (or the pseudogene TRBV3-2) and TRBJ1-6, with TRBD1 as a possible D gene (5 bases). Here the CDR3 DNA reads TGTGCCAGCAGCCGTATTACAGGTCGGGACTCACCCCTCCACTTT. It specifies CASSRITGRDSPLHF.